The T cell receptor beta chain under discussion was sequenced for a study of neurological immune-mediated disorders. Stated time point: longitudinal time-point 1 (baseline). 5'RACE employing 10-nucleotide random UMIs yielded the cDNA. Sequencing of 15-18 subjects in each run yielded over 190 million TCR-beta sequences. TCRdb analysed the 5' RACE reads with MiXCR anew, one entry per CDR3 protein. The sample shows some 71,000 distinct CDR3 sequences, more than 8.5% of them seen only once. Study-wide results and limits: In HTLV-1-associated myelopathy, TCR clonal expansion was greatest, whereas multiple sclerosis had the least, falling below healthy controls.

The sample holds many counts of this clonotype. Its specificity is not known. The sequencing input was PBMCs. This TCR derives from a young man in good health.

In DNA, the CDR3 is TGTGCCATCAGTGAAGGACAGGGGTCAGAGGAAAAACTGTTTTTT. This sequence encodes CAISEGQGSEEKLFF. This chain links TRBV10-3 with TRBJ1-4, with 9 bases that match TRBD1. CDR1 ENHRY and CDR2 SYGVKD come from the germline V gene. The CDR3 is made up of 15 amino acids. V shed 3 bases, J shed 8 bases, and the junction held 7 bases outside the gene matches.